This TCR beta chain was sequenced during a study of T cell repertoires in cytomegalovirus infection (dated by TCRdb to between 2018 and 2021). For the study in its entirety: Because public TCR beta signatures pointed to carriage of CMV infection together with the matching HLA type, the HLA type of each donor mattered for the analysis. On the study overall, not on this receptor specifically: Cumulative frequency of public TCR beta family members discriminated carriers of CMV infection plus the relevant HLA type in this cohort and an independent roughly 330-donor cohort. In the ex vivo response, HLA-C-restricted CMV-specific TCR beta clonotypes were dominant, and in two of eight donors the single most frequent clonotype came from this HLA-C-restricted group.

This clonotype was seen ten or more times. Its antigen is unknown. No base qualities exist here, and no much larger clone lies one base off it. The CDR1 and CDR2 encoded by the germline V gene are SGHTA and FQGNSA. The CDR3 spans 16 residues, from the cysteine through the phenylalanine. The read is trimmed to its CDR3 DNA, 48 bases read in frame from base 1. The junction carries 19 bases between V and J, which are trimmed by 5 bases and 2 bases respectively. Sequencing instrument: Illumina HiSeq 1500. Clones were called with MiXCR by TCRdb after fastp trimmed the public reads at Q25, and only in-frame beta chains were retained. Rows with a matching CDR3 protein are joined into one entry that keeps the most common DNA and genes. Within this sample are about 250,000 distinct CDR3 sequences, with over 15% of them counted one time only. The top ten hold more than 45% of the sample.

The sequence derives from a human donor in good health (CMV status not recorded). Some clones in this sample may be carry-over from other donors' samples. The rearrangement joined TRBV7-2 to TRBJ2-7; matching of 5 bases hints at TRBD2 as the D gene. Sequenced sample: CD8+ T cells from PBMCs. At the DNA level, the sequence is TGTGCCAGCAGCCCCCCGGGATTCAGGCTTCCCTACGAGCAGTACTTC. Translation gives CASSPPGFRLPYEQYF.